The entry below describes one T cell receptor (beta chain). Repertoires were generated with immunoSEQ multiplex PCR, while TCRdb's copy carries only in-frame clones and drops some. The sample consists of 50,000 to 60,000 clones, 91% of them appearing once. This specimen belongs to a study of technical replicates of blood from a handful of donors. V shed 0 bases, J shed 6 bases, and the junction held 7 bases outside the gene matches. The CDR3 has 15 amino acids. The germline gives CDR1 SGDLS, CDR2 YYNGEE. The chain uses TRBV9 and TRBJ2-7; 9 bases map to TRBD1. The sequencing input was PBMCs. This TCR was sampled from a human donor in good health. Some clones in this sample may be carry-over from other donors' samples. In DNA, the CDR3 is TGTGCCAGCAGCGTAGGTTCACAGGGGGCGATCGAGCAGTACTTC. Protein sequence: CASSVGSQGAIEQYF.